This T cell receptor (beta chain) came from a study of identical twins. The ends were cut back, 0 bases at V and 5 bases at J, with 10 bases in the middle. The V gene's germline CDR1 is MNHEY and CDR2 SVGAGI. This CDR3 is 15 amino acids long. In its sample, this clonotype was seen a few times. Unique molecular identifiers were present on the cDNA, which also gained a universal primer site by template switching. Each CDR3 protein is one row after TCRdb ran MiXCR on the 5' RACE reads. Of 420,000 or so distinct CDR3 sequences listed, less than 20% are singletons. V gene TRBV6-5 combines with J gene TRBJ1-4; D ambiguous. This TCR was sampled from a man aged 50 to 59 in good health. Sample: naive T cells sorted from blood. DNA for the CDR3: TGTGCCAGCAGTTACTCGGGCAGTCCAAATGAAAAACTGTTTTTT. This gives the protein CASSYSGSPNEKLFF.